This record covers a single TCR beta chain. Its antigen remains unknown. Losses at the gene ends were 0 bases for V and 15 bases for J; bases not matched to a gene: 8. Germline assignment: CDR1 SGHNT and CDR2 YYREEE (reference sequence). CDR3 length: 13 residues. These data are taken from a study of graft-versus-host responses after intestinal transplantation. Data came from immunoSEQ multiplex PCR; TCRdb stores just in-frame clones and leaves some out. The table lists 84,000 or so clones, around 80% of them singletons, with 0.65% to 0.95% in the top ten. The sequencing here drew on unstimulated CD4+ T cells sorted from spleen or lymph node cells, taken before intestinal transplant. The sequence was collected from a human donor who received an intestinal transplant. This sequence joins TRBV5-4 and TRBJ2-4; 8 nucleotides match TRBD1. Here the CDR3 reads CASSLDGRGPVYF. CDR3 DNA: TGTGCCAGCAGCTTGGATGGCAGGGGGCCGGTGTACTTC.